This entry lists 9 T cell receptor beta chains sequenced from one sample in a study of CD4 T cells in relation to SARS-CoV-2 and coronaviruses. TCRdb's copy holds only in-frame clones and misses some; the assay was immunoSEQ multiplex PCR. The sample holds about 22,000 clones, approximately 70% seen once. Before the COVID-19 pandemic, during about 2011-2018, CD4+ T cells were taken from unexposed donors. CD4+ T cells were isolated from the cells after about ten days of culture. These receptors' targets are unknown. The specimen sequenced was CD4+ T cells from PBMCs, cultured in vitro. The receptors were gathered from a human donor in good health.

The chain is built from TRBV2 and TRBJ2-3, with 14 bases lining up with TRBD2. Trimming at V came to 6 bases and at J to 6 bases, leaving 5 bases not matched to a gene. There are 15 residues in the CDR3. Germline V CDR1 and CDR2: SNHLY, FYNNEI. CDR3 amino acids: CASSGLAGGFDTQYF. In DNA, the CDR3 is TGTGCCAGCAGCGGACTAGCGGGGGGCTTCGATACGCAGTATTTT.

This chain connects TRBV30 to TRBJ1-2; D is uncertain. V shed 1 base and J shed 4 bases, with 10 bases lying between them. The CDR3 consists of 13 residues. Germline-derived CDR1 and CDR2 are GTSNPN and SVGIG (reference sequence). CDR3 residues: CAWSGGSVYGYTF. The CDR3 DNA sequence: TGTGCCTGGAGTGGTGGGAGTGTCTATGGCTACACCTTC. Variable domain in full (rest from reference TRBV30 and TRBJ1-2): SQTIHQWPATLVQPVGSPLSLECTVEGTSNPNLYWYRQAAGRGLQLLFYSVGIGQISSEVPQNLSASRPQDRQFILSSKKLLLSDSGFYLCAWSGGSVYGYTFGSGTRLTVV.

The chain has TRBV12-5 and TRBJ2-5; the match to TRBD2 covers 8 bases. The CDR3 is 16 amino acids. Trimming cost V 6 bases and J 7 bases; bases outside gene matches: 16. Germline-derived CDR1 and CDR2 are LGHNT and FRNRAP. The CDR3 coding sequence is TGTGCTAGTGGGCCTGGGGGGGCCACGGGAGGGGGGACCCAGTACTTC. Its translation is CASGPGGATGGGTQYF.

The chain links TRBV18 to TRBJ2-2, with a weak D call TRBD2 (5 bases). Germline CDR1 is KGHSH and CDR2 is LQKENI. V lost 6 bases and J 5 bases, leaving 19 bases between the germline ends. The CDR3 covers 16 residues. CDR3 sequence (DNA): TGTGCCAGCTCCCCTTGGGAGCAGGTCGGGACCGGGGAGCTGTTTTTT. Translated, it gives CASSPWEQVGTGELFF.

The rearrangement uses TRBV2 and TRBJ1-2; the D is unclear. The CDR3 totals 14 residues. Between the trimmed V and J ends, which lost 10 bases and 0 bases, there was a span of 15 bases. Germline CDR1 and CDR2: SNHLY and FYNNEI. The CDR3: CAKCRGAANYGYTF. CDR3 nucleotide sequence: TGTGCCAAATGTCGGGGAGCCGCTAACTATGGCTACACCTTC. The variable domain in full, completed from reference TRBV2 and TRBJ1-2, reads EPEVTQTPSHQVTQMGQEVILRCVPISNHLYFYWYRQILGQKVEFLVSFYNNEISEKSEIFDDQFSVERPDGSNFTLKIRSTKLEDSAMYFCAKCRGAANYGYTFGSGTRLTVV.

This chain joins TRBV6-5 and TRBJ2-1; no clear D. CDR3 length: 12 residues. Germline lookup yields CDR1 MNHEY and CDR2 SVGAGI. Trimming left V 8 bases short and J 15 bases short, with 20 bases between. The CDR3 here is CASRNPGRTAFF. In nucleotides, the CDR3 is TGTGCCAGCCGAAACCCGGGCAGAACCGCGTTCTTC.

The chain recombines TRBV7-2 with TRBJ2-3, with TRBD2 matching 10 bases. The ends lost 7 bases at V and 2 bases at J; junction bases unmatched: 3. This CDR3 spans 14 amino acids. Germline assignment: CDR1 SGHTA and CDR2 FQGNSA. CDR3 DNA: TGTGCCAGCAAGCTAGCGGGGGTCACAGATACGCAGTATTTT. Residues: CASKLAGVTDTQYF.

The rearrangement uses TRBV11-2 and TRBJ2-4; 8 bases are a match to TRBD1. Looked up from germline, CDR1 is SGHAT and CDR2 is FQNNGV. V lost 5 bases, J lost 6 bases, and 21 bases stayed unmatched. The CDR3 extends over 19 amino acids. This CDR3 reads CASSPRGIGQGLGGNIQYF. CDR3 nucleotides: TGTGCCAGCAGCCCAAGGGGCATCGGACAGGGCCTGGGAGGAAACATTCAGTACTTC.

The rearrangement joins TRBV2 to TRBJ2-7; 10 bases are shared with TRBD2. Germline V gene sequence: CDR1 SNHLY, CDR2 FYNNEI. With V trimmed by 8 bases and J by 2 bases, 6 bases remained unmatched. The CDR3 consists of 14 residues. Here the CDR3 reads CASHRTSGPYEQYF. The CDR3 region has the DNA TGTGCCAGCCACCGGACTAGCGGACCCTACGAGCAGTACTTC. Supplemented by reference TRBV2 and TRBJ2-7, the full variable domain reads EPEVTQTPSHQVTQMGQEVILRCVPISNHLYFYWYRQILGQKVEFLVSFYNNEISEKSEIFDDQFSVERPDGSNFTLKIRSTKLEDSAMYFCASHRTSGPYEQYFGPGTRLTVT.